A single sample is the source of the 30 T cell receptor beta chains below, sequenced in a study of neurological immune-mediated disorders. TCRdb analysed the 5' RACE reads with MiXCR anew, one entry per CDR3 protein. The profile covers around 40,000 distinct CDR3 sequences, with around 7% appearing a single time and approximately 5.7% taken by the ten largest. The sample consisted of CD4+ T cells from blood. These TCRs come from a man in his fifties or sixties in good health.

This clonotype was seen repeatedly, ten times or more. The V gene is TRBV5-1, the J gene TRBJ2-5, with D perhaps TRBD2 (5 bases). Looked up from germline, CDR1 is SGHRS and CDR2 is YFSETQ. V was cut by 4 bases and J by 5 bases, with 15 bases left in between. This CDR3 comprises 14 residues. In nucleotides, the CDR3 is TGCGCCAGCAGCCAGGACGGCCGAGGGGAGACCCAGTACTTC. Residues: CASSQDGRGETQYF.

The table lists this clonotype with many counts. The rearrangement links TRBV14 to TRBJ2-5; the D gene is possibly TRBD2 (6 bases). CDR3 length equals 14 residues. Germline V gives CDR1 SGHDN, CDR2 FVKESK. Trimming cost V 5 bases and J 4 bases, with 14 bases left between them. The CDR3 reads CASSGPGGLETQYF. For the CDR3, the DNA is TGTGCCAGCAGCGGACCTGGGGGACTAGAGACCCAGTACTTC.

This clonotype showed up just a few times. The CDR3 DNA follows: TGTGCCAGCAGTTACGCAACCTACGAGCAGTACTTC. Translated, it gives CASSYATYEQYF. The V and J genes are TRBV6-2 or TRBV6-3 and TRBJ2-7; D is unclear. Per the germline V gene, CDR1 is MNHEY and CDR2 is SVGEGT. Trimming removed 2 bases at V and 2 bases at J, with 4 bases between. This CDR3 has 12 amino acids.

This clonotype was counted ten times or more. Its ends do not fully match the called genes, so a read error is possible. CDR3: CSARGDIYEQYF. The CDR3 DNA reads as TGCAGTGCAAGAGGGGACATATACGAGCAGTACTTC. The chain uses TRBV20-1 and TRBJ2-7, with a tentative D call TRBD1 (6 bases). The germline gives CDR1 DFQATT, CDR2 SNEGSKA (reference sequence). The CDR3 sequence is 12 residues long.

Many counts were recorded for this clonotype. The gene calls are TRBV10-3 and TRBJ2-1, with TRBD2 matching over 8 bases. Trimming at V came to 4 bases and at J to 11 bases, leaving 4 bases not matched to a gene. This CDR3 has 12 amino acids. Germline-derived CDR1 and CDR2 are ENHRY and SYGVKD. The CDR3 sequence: CAISVSSGQQFF. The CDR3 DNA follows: TGTGCCATCAGTGTATCTAGCGGGCAGCAGTTCTTC.

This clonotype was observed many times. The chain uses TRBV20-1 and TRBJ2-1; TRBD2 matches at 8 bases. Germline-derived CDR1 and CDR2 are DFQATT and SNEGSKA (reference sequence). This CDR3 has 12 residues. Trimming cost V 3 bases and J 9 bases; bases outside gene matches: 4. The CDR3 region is CSARWLAGEQFF. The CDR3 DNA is TGCAGTGCTAGGTGGCTAGCGGGTGAGCAGTTCTTC.

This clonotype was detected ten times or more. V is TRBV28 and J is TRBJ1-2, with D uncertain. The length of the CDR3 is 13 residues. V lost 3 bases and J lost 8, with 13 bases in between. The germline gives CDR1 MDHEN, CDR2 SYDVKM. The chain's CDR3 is CASSFVAVGGYTF. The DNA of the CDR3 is TGTGCCAGCAGTTTTGTAGCAGTTGGCGGCTACACCTTC.

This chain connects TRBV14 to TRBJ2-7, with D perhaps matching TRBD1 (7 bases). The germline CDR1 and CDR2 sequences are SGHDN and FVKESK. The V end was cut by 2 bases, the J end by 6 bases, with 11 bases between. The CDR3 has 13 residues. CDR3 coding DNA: TGTGCCAGCAGCCAAAACAGGGGAGGCGAGCAGTACTTC. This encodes CASSQNRGGEQYF.

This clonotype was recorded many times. The CDR3, as DNA: TGTGCCAGCAGTTACTCCCAATACTCACAGGGCTCGGGAGCTGAAGCTTTCTTT. Translating gives CASSYSQYSQGSGAEAFF. The J gene is TRBJ1-1, the V gene TRBV6-2 or TRBV6-3; possible D gene TRBD1, 6 bases. Trimming left V 0 bases short and J 6 bases short, with 23 bases between. The CDR3 has 18 residues. Per the germline V gene, CDR1 is MNHEY and CDR2 is SVGEGT.

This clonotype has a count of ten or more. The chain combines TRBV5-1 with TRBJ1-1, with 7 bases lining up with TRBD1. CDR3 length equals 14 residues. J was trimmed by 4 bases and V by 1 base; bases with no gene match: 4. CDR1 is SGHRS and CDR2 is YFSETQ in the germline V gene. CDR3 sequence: CASSLRQGSTEAFF. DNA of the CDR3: TGCGCCAGCAGCTTGAGACAGGGCTCCACTGAAGCTTTCTTT.

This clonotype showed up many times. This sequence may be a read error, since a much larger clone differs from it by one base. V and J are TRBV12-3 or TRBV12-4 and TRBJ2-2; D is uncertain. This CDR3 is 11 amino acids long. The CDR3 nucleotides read TGTGTCAGTTCTCGTGGCGGGGAGCTGTTTTTT. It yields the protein CVSSRGGELFF.

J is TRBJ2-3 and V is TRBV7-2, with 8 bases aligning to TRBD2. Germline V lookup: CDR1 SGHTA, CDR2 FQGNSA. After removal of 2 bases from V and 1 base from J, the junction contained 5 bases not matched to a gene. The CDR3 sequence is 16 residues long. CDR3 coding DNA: TGTGCCAGCAGCTTAATTCCAGCGGGAGGCACAGATACGCAGTATTTT. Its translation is CASSLIPAGGTDTQYF.

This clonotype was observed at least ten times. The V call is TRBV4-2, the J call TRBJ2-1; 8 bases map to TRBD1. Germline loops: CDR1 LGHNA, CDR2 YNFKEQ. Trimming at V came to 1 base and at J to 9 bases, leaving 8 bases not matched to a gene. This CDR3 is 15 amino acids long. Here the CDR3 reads CASSQGFSGTGEQFF. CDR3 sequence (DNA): TGTGCCAGCAGCCAAGGTTTTTCAGGGACAGGTGAGCAGTTCTTC.

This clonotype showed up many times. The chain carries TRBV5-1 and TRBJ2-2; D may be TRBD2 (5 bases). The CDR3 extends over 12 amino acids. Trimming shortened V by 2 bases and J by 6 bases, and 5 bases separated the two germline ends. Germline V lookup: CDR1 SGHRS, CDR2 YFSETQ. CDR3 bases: TGCGCCAGCAGCTTTAGCGCCGGGGAGCTGTTTTTT. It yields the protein CASSFSAGELFF.

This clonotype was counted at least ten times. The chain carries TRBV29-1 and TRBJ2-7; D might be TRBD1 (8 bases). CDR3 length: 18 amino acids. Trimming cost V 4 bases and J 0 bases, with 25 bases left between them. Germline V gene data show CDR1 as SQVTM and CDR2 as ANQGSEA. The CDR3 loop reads CSVALPGTGLAASYEQYF. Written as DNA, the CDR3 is TGCAGCGTTGCCCTCCCTGGGACAGGCCTAGCGGCCTCCTACGAGCAGTACTTC.

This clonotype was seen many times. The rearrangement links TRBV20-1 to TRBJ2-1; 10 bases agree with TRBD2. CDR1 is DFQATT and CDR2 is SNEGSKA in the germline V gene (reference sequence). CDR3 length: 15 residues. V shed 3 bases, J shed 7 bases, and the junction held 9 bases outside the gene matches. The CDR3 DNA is TGCAGTGCTAGCGCTAGCGGGAGTTGGGGAAATGAGCAGTTCTTC. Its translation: CSASASGSWGNEQFF.

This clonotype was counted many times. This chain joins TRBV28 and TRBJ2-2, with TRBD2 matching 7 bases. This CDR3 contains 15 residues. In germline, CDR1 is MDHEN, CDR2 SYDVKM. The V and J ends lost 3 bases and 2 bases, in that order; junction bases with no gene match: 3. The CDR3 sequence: CASSFGGSNTGELFF. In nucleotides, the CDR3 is TGTGCCAGCAGTTTCGGCGGGAGCAACACCGGGGAGCTGTTTTTT.

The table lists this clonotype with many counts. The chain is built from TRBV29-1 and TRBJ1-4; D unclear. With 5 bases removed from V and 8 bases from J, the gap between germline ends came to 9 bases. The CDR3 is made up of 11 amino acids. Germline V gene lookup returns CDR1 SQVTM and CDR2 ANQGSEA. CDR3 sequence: CSVRRREKLFF. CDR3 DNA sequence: TGCAGCGTTCGGCGGAGGGAAAAACTGTTTTTT.

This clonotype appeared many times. As DNA, the CDR3 is TGCGCCAGCAGCCAAGGATACCAGTGGGATGCAGATACGCAGTATTTT. Protein product: CASSQGYQWDADTQYF. The J gene is TRBJ2-3, the V gene TRBV4-1, with D unresolved. Trimming removed 1 base at V and 4 bases at J, with 15 bases between. Germline V gene sequence: CDR1 MGHRA, CDR2 YSYEKL. The length of the CDR3 is 16 residues.

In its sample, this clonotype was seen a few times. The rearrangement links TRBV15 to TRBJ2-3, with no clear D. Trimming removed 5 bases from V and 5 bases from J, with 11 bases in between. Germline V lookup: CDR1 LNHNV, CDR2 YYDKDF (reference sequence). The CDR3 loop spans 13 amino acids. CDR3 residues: CATSPNPEDTQYF. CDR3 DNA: TGTGCCACCAGCCCGAACCCGGAAGATACGCAGTATTTT.

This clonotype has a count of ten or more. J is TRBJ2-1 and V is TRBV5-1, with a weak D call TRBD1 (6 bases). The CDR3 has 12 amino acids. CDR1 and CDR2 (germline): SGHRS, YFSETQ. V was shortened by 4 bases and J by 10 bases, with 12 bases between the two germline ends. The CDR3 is CASSPVGGEQFF. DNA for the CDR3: TGCGCCAGCAGCCCGGTTGGGGGCGAGCAGTTCTTC.

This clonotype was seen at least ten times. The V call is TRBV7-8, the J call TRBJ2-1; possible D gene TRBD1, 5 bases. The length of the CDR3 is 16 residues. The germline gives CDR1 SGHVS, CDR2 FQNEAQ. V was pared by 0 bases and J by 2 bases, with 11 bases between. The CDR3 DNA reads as TGTGCCAGCAGCTTAGCGGCGTCGACAGCCTACAATGAGCAGTTCTTC. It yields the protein CASSLAASTAYNEQFF.

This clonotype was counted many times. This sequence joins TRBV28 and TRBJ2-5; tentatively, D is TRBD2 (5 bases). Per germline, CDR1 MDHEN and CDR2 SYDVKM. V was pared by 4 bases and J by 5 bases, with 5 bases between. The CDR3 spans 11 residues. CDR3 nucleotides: TGTGCCAGCAGTTGGAGGGAGACCCAGTACTTC. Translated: CASSWRETQYF.

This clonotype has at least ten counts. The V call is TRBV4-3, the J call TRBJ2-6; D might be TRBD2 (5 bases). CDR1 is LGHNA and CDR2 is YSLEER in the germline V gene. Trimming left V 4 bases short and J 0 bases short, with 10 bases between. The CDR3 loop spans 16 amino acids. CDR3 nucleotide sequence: TGCGCCAGCAGCCGCCGCGGGCGCTCTGGGGCCAACGTCCTGACTTTC. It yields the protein CASSRRGRSGANVLTF.

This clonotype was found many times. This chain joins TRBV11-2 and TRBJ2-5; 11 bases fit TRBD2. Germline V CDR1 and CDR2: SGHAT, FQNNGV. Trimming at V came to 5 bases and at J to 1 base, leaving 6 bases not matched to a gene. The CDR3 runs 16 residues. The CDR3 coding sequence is TGTGCCAGCAGCCCAGCCCTAGCGGGAGGCCAAGAGACCCAGTACTTC. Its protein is CASSPALAGGQETQYF.

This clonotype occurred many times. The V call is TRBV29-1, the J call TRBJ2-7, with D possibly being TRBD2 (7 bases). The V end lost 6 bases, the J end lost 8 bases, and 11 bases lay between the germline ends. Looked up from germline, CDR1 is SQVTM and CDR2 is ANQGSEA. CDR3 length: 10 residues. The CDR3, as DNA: TGCAGCGTGAGCGGGACACAGCAGTACTTC. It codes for CSVSGTQQYF.

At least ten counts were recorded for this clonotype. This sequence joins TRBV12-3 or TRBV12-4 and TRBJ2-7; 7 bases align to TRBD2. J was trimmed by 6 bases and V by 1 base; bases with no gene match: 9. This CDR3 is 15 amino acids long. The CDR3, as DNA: TGTGCCAGCAGTTTAGTGGGCGGGAGACCACCCGAGCAGTACTTC. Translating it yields CASSLVGGRPPEQYF.

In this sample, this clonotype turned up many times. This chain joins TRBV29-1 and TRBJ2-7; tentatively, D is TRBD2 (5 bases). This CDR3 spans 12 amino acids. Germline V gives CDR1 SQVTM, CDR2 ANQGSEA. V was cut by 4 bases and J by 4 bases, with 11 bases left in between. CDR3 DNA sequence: TGCAGCGTTGTGGTTCTAGCTTACGAGCAGTACTTC. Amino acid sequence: CSVVVLAYEQYF.

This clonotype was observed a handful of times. The CDR3 protein is CASSQGGGGIQYF. The CDR3 coding sequence is TGCGCCAGCAGCCAAGGGGGAGGGGGGATCCAGTACTTC. This chain joins TRBV4-3 and TRBJ2-5, with a possible D match to TRBD2 (7 bases). Germline V gene sequence: CDR1 LGHNA, CDR2 YSLEER. This CDR3 has 13 amino acids. V shed 1 base and J shed 10 bases, with 13 bases lying between them.

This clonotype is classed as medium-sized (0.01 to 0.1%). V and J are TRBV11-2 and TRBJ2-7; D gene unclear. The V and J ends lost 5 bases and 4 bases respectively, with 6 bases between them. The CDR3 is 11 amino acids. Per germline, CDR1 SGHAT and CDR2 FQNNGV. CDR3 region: CASSPRYEQYF. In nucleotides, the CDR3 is TGTGCCAGCAGCCCCCGATACGAGCAGTACTTC.